This T cell receptor beta chain was documented in a study of T cells after yellow fever vaccination. Study conclusions and caveats: Peak timing came faster in the weaker secondary response, day 5 versus 15. Most clones from primary vaccination resurfaced after the booster (approximately 95% CD4, around 89% CD8).

Ten or more counts support this clonotype. The antigen remains unidentified. Generation of TCR cDNA used 5'RACE template switching (which added a universal primer site and UMIs). From the 5' RACE reads, TCRdb called clonotypes with MiXCR, one entry per CDR3 protein. The sample records roughly 520,000 distinct CDR3 sequences, just over 20% being singletons. CDR1 and CDR2 (germline): MNHEY, SVGAGI. With V trimmed by 0 bases and J by 6 bases, 5 bases remained unmatched. CDR3 length equals 15 residues. This chain links TRBV6-5 with TRBJ2-3; TRBD2 matches 8 bases. This receptor was taken from a man aged 18 to 29 who received the YFV17D yellow fever vaccine. The source was PBMCs, collected 21 days after the first yellow fever vaccination. CDR3 region: CASSYSISGGDTQYF. For the CDR3, the DNA is TGTGCCAGCAGTTACTCGATCAGCGGGGGTGATACGCAGTATTTT.